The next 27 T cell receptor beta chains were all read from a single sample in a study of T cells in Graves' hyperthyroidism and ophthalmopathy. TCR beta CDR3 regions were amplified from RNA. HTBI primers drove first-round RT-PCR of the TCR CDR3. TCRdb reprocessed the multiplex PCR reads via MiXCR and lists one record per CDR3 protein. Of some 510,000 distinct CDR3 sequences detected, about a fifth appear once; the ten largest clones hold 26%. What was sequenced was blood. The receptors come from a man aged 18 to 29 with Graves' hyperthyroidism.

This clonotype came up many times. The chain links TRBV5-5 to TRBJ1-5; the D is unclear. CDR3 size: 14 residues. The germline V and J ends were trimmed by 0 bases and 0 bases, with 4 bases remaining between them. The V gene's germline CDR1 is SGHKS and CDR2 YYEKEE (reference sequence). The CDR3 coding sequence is TGTGCCAGCAGCTTGGAACGTAGCAATCAGCCCCAGCATTTT. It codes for CASSLERSNQPQHF.

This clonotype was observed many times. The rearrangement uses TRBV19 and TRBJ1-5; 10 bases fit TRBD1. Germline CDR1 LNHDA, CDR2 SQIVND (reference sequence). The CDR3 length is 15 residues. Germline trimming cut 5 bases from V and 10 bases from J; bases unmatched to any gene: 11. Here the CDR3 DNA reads TGTGCCAGTAGTGTTACGGGACAGGGGATTTATCCCCAGCATTTT. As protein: CASSVTGQGIYPQHF.

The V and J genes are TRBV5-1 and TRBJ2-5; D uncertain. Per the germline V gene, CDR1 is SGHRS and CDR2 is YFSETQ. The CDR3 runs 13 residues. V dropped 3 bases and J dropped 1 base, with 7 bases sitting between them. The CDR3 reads CASSYAAQETQYF. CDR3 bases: TGCGCCAGCAGCTACGCAGCCCAAGAGACCCAGTACTTC.

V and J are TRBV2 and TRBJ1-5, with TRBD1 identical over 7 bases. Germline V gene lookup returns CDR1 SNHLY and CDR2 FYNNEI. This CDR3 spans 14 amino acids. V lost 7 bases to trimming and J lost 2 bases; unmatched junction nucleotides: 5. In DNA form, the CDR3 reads TGTGCCAGCAAAGACAGGGCAGGCAATCAGCCCCAGCATTTT. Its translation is CASKDRAGNQPQHF.

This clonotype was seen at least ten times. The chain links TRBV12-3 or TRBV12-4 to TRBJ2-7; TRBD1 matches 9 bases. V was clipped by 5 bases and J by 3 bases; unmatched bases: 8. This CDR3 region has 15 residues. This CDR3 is CASSTRDRVYYEQYF. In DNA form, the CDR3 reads TGTGCCAGCAGTACCCGGGACAGGGTCTACTACGAGCAGTACTTC.

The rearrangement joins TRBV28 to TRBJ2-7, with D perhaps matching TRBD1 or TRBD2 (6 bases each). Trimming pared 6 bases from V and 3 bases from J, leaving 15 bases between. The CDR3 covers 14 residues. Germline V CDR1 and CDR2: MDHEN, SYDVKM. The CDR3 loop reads CASRLGGIGYEQYF. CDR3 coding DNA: TGTGCCAGCAGGTTAGGGGGGATCGGCTACGAGCAGTACTTC. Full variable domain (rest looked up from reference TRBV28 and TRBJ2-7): DVKVTQSSRYLVKRTGEKVFLECVQDMDHENMFWYRQDPGLGLRLIYFSYDVKMKEKGDIPEGYSVSREKKERFSLILESASTNQTSMYLCASRLGGIGYEQYFGPGTRLTVT.

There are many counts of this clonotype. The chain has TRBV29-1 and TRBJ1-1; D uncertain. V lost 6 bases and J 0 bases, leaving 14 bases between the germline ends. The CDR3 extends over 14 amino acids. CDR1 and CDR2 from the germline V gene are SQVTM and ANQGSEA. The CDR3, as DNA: TGCAGCGTACACAGAGGACCCATGAACACTGAAGCTTTCTTT. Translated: CSVHRGPMNTEAFF.

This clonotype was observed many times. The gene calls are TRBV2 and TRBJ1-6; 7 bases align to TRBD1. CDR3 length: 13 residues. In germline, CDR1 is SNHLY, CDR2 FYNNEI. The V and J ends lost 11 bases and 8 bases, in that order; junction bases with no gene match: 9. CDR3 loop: CAGAGQRDSPLHF. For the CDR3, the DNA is TGTGCCGGAGCGGGACAGAGGGATTCACCCCTCCACTTT. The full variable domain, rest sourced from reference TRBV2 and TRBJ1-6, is EPEVTQTPSHQVTQMGQEVILRCVPISNHLYFYWYRQILGQKVEFLVSFYNNEISEKSEIFDDQFSVERPDGSNFTLKIRSTKLEDSAMYFCAGAGQRDSPLHFGNGTRLTVT.

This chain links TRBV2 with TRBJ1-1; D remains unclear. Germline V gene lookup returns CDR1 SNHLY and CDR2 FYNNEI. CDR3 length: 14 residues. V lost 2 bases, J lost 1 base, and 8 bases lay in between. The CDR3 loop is CASSEMEGNTEAFF. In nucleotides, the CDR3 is TGTGCCAGCAGTGAAATGGAGGGGAACACTGAAGCTTTCTTT.

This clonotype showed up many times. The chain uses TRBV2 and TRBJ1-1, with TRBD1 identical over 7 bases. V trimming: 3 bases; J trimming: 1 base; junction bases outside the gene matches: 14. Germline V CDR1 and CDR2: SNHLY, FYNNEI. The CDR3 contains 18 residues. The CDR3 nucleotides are TGTGCCAGCAGTGAGGGGGGACAGCTCCGCCGGAAGAACACTGAAGCTTTCTTT. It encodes CASSEGGQLRRKNTEAFF.

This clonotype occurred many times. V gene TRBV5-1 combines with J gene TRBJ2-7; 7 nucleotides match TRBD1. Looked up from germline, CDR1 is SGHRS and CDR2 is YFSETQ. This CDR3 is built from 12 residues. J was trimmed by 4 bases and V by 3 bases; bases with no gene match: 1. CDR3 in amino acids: CASSWDRYEQYF. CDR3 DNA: TGCGCCAGCAGCTGGGACAGATACGAGCAGTACTTC.

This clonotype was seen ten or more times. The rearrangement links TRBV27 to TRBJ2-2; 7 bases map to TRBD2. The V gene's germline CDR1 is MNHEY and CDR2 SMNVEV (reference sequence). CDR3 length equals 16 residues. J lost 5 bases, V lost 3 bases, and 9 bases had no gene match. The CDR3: CASSFLGGWSTGELFF. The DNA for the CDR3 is TGTGCCAGCAGTTTCCTCGGGGGGTGGTCGACCGGGGAGCTGTTTTTT.

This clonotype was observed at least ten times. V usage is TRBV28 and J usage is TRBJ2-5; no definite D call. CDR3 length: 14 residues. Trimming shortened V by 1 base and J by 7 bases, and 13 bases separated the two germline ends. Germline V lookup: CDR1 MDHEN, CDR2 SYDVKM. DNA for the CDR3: TGTGCCAGCAGTTTATATGAAGGCCTAGGGACCCAGTACTTC. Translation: CASSLYEGLGTQYF.

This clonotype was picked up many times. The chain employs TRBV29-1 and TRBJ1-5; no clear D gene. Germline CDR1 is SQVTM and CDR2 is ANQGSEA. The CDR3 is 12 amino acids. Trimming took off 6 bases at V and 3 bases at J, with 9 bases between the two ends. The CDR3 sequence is CSVGNYNQPQHF. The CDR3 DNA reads TGCAGCGTCGGGAATTACAATCAGCCCCAGCATTTT.

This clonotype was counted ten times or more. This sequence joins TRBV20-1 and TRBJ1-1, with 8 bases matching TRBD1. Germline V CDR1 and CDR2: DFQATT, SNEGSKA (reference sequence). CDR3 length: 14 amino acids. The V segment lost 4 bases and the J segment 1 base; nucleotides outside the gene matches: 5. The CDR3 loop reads CSAITGGGNTEAFF. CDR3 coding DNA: TGCAGTGCTATTACAGGGGGGGGGAACACTGAAGCTTTCTTT.

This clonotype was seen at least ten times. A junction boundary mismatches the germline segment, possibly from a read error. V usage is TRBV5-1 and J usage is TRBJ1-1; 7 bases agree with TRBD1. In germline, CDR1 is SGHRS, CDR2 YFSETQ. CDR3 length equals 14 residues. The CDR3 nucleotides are TGTGCCAGCAGCTCCGGGACAGCGAACACTGAAGCTTTCTTT. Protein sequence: CASSSGTANTEAFF.

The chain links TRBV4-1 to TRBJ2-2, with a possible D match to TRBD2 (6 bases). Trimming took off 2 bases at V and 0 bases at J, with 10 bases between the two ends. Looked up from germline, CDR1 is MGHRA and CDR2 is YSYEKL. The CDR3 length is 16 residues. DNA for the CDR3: TGCGCCAGCAGCCAAATAGCGGCCTCGAACACCGGGGAGCTGTTTTTT. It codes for CASSQIAASNTGELFF.

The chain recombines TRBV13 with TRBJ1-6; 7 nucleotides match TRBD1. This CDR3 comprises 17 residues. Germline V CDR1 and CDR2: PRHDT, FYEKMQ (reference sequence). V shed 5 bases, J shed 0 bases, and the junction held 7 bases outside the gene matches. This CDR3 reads CASSAPGQSSYNSPLHF. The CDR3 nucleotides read TGTGCCAGCAGCGCACCGGGACAGAGCTCCTATAATTCACCCCTCCACTTT.

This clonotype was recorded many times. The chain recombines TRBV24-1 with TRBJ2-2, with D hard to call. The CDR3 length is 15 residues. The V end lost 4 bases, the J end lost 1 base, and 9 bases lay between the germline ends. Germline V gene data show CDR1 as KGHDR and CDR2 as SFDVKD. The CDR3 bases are TGTGCCACCAGTGACCGTCTTAAGAACACCGGGGAGCTGTTTTTT. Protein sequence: CATSDRLKNTGELFF.

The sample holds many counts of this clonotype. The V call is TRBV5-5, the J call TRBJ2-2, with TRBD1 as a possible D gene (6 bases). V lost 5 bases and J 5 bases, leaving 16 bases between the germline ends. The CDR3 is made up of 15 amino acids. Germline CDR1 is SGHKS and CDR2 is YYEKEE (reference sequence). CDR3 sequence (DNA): TGTGCCAGCAGACAACGAGGGGGTTCGACCGGGGAGCTGTTTTTT. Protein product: CASRQRGGSTGELFF.

CDR3 sequence reads: CASSLEGISYEQYF. CDR3 DNA: TGCGCCAGCAGCTTGGAAGGGATTTCCTACGAGCAGTACTTC. The rearrangement joins TRBV5-1 to TRBJ2-7; unclear D gene. CDR1 is SGHRS and CDR2 is YFSETQ in the germline V gene. The CDR3 length is 14 residues. The V end was cut by 0 bases, the J end by 1 base, with 8 bases between.

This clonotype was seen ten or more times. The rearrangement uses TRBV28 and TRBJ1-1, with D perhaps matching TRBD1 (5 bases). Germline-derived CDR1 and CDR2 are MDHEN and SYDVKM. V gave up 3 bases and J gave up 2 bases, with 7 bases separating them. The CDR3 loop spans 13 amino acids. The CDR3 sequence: CASSFDSNTEAFF. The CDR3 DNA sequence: TGTGCCAGCAGTTTTGACAGTAACACTGAAGCTTTCTTT. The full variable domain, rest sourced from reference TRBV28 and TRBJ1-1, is DVKVTQSSRYLVKRTGEKVFLECVQDMDHENMFWYRQDPGLGLRLIYFSYDVKMKEKGDIPEGYSVSREKKERFSLILESASTNQTSMYLCASSFDSNTEAFFGQGTRLTVV.

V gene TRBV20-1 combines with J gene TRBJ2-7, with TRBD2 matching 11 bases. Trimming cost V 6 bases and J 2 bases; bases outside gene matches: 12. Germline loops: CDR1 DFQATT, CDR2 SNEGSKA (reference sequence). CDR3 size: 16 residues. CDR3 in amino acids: CSAPAVAGGGAYEQYF. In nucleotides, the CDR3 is TGCAGTGCCCCAGCCGTAGCGGGGGGGGGTGCCTACGAGCAGTACTTC.

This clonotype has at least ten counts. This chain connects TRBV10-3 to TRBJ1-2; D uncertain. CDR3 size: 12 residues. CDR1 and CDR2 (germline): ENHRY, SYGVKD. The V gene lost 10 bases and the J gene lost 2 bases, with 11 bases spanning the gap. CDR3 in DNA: TGTGCCACCACGGCTAGAAACTATGGCTACACCTTC. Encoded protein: CATTARNYGYTF.

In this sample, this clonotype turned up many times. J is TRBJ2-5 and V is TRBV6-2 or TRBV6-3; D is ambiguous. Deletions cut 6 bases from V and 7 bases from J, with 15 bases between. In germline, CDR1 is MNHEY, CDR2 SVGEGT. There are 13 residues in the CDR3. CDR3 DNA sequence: TGTGCCAGCAGGAGTAGGCTAGACGGGACCCAGTACTTC. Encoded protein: CASRSRLDGTQYF.

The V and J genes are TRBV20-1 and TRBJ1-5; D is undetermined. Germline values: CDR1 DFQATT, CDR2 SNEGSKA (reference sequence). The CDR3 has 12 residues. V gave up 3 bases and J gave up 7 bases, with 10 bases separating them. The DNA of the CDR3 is TGCAGTGCTAGCAGGAGGACCCAGCCCCAGCATTTT. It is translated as CSASRRTQPQHF.

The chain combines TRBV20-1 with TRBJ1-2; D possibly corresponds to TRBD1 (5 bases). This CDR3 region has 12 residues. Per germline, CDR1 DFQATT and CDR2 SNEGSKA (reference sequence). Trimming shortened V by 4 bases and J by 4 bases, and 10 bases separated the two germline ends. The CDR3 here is CSANTGFYGYTF. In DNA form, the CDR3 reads TGCAGTGCTAATACAGGTTTCTATGGCTACACCTTC.